This TCR beta chain was identified in a study of T-cell memory formation after mild COVID-19. V was trimmed by 4 bases and J by 4 bases, leaving 8 bases between them. The germline CDR1 and CDR2 sequences are SNHLY and FYNNEI. The CDR3 spans 13 residues. Overall study results and limits: Within pre-infection memory, some responding clones were found, suggesting cross-reactive memory joined. Mainly in CM and EM were contracting CD4+ clones; CD8+ were in EMRA. Later expanders leaned toward CD4+, whereas clones contracting from day 15 to 85 were balanced CD4/CD8.

In regard to this clonotype: The antigen is undetermined.

Each CDR3 protein gets one entry after TCRdb re-called the 5' RACE reads with MiXCR. The sample lists around 300,000 distinct CDR3 sequences; approximately 15% were seen once. The chain combines TRBV2 with TRBJ2-1; D is ambiguous. What was sequenced was PBMCs or a T cell subset sorted from them (not recorded which). The origin of this receptor is a young man who had mild COVID-19 (a few samples of this study predate the infection). Cell type and time point are not known. The CDR3 region is CASSAAEYNEQFF. The CDR3 DNA reads TGTGCCAGCAGTGCCGCGGAATACAATGAGCAGTTCTTC.